This T cell receptor (beta chain) appears in the sequencing data of a study of blood T cells in healthy people across ages. CDR3 length: 14 amino acids. Trimming pared 5 bases from V and 6 bases from J, leaving 14 bases between. CDR1 and CDR2 (germline): MNHNS, SASEGT. This clonotype was seen only a few times. A second PCR, run for roughly 7 to 12 cycles, used a sample-barcoded 5' primer plus a J-beta primer mix. TCRdb called the 5' RACE reads again in MiXCR, with one record for every CDR3 protein. The sample yields fewer than 1,000,000 distinct CDR3 sequences, roughly 44% seen once. Sequencing input: blood. V is TRBV6-1 and J is TRBJ2-1; D possibly corresponds to TRBD1 (7 bases). This receptor was obtained from a man in his fifties or sixties in good health. The CDR3: CASSLTGRSNEQFF. CDR3 sequence (DNA): TGTGCCAGCAGTCTGACAGGGAGGTCCAATGAGCAGTTCTTC.